These T cell receptor beta chains were read from a single sample in a study of blood T cell repertoires in COVID-19. Here immunoSEQ multiplex PCR was the method, and the copy in TCRdb shows in-frame clones only, minus some. This table holds some 100,000 clones, almost 80% found once. Specimen: peripheral blood. These receptors originate from a man aged 70-80 years with active or convalescent COVID-19. Both conserved end residues are part of each CDR3. The order of the fields is D gene, clone size, V gene, J gene, CDR3 DNA, CDR3 protein. D genes are given only for firm matches. Clone sizes are given selectively: once, few, many, or a class where the clone is expanded.

d_call: TRBD2
clone_size: NA
v_call: TRBV6-2/TRBV6-3
j_call: TRBJ2-4
cdr3_nt: TGTGCCAGCAGTTACCCGCGGACTAGCGGGAGGGTCCTAGCCAAAAACATTCAGTACTTC
cdr3_aa: CASSYPRTSGRVLAKNIQYF

d_call: NA
clone_size: once
v_call: TRBV7-2
j_call: TRBJ2-7
cdr3_nt: TGTGCCAGCACCCCCGGCGCTAGAACGTTTAGCGAGCAGTACTTC
cdr3_aa: CASTPGARTFSEQYF

d_call: NA
clone_size: NA
v_call: TRBV12-5
j_call: TRBJ2-6
cdr3_nt: TGTGCTAGTGGTTTGGTGATAGGAGCGAACTCTGGGGCCAACGTCCTGACTTTC
cdr3_aa: CASGLVIGANSGANVLTF

d_call: NA
clone_size: NA
v_call: TRBV15
j_call: TRBJ2-3
cdr3_nt: TGTGCCACCAGCAGAGCTTTTTTGGATACGCAGTATTTT
cdr3_aa: CATSRAFLDTQYF

d_call: TRBD1
clone_size: NA
v_call: TRBV5-8
j_call: TRBJ1-5
cdr3_nt: TGTGCCAGCAGCTCGCGGGACAGGGGGCAACAGCCCCAGCATTTT
cdr3_aa: CASSSRDRGQQPQHF

d_call: TRBD1
clone_size: many
v_call: TRBV12-3/TRBV12-4
j_call: TRBJ1-1
cdr3_nt: TGTGCCAGCAGTGAACAGGGGCGGAAAGCTTTCTTT
cdr3_aa: CASSEQGRKAFF

d_call: TRBD2
clone_size: NA
v_call: TRBV3-1/TRBV3-2
j_call: TRBJ2-5
cdr3_nt: TGTGCCAGCAGCCAATCGGGACTAGCGGGGGCGGGGGAGACCCAGTACTTC
cdr3_aa: CASSQSGLAGAGETQYF

d_call: NA
clone_size: NA
v_call: TRBV5-5
j_call: TRBJ1-2
cdr3_nt: TGTGCCAGCAGCCCTACCATGCCGACAGCTAACTATGGCTACACCTTC
cdr3_aa: CASSPTMPTANYGYTF

d_call: NA
clone_size: few
v_call: TRBV10-3
j_call: TRBJ2-3
cdr3_nt: TGTGCCATGGATGCGGGGGCGGTAAGGGAGTTT
cdr3_aa: CAMDAGAVREF

d_call: TRBD2
clone_size: once
v_call: TRBV19
j_call: TRBJ2-1
cdr3_nt: TGTGCCAGTAACACGGGGAGCGGGAGGCTCTCCTACAATGAGCAGTTCTTC
cdr3_aa: CASNTGSGRLSYNEQFF

d_call: NA
clone_size: NA
v_call: TRBV27
j_call: TRBJ1-4
cdr3_nt: TGTGCCAGCAGTTTAGCGGCAGGGACTAATGAAAAACTGTTTTTT
cdr3_aa: CASSLAAGTNEKLFF

d_call: TRBD2
clone_size: NA
v_call: TRBV7-2
j_call: TRBJ2-7
cdr3_nt: TGTGCCAGCAGCTCAACTAGCGGGAGGTACGAGCAGTACTTC
cdr3_aa: CASSSTSGRYEQYF

d_call: TRBD2
clone_size: NA
v_call: TRBV4-3
j_call: TRBJ2-3
cdr3_nt: TGCGCCAGCAGCCAAGATAGTTCTTCGGGACTAGCGGGAGGGATAGATACGCAGTATTTT
cdr3_aa: CASSQDSSSGLAGGIDTQYF

d_call: TRBD2
clone_size: NA
v_call: TRBV9
j_call: TRBJ2-3
cdr3_nt: TGTGCCAGCAGCGTAGGCCCCATGAAGCGGGGGGATGGAGATACGCAGTATTTT
cdr3_aa: CASSVGPMKRGDGDTQYF

d_call: NA
clone_size: NA
v_call: TRBV6-6
j_call: TRBJ1-2
cdr3_nt: TGTGCCAGCACCCAACGGGGGGGGAATGTAGTCTATGGCTACACCTTC
cdr3_aa: CASTQRGGNVVYGYTF

d_call: TRBD1
clone_size: NA
v_call: TRBV19
j_call: TRBJ2-7
cdr3_nt: TGTGCCAGTAGACCGGGACAGGGGGCGTACGAGCAGTACTTC
cdr3_aa: CASRPGQGAYEQYF

d_call: TRBD1
clone_size: once
v_call: TRBV20-1
j_call: TRBJ2-4
cdr3_nt: TGCAGTGCTAGTCGGGACAGGGAACTAGCCAAAAACATTCAGTACTTC
cdr3_aa: CSASRDRELAKNIQYF

d_call: NA
clone_size: NA
v_call: TRBV7-6
j_call: TRBJ1-6
cdr3_nt: TGTGCCAGCAGCTTAGCGTCCCGACAGAGCTCCTATAATTCACCCCTCCACTTT
cdr3_aa: CASSLASRQSSYNSPLHF

d_call: NA
clone_size: NA
v_call: TRBV7-8
j_call: TRBJ2-2
cdr3_nt: TGTGCCAGCAGCTTATTTCCCCCGTCCTCCCCCGGGGAGCTGTTTTTT
cdr3_aa: CASSLFPPSSPGELFF

d_call: NA
clone_size: NA
v_call: TRBV5-8
j_call: TRBJ1-1
cdr3_nt: TGTGCCAGCAGCTTGTCAGGGCACACTGAAGCTTTCTTT
cdr3_aa: CASSLSGHTEAFF

d_call: NA
clone_size: NA
v_call: TRBV7-2
j_call: TRBJ1-4
cdr3_nt: TGTGCCAGCACCGTCAATCGGGGTGAAAAACTGTTTTTT
cdr3_aa: CASTVNRGEKLFF

d_call: NA
clone_size: NA
v_call: TRBV7-2
j_call: TRBJ2-5
cdr3_nt: TGTGCCAGCAGCCCTCGGTCCCGGCAAGAGACCCAGTACTTC
cdr3_aa: CASSPRSRQETQYF

d_call: NA
clone_size: few
v_call: TRBV19
j_call: TRBJ1-1
cdr3_nt: TGTGCCAGTTTCTCAAGGGGGACTATGAACACTGAAGCTTTCTTT
cdr3_aa: CASFSRGTMNTEAFF

d_call: TRBD1
clone_size: NA
v_call: TRBV27
j_call: TRBJ2-1
cdr3_nt: TGTGCCAGCAGTTTTACCGGGACAGAGGGCTACAATGAGCAGTTCTTC
cdr3_aa: CASSFTGTEGYNEQFF

d_call: TRBD1
clone_size: NA
v_call: TRBV2
j_call: TRBJ2-2
cdr3_nt: TGTGCCAGCGGACGACAGGGGCTCACCGGGGAGCTGTTTTTT
cdr3_aa: CASGRQGLTGELFF

d_call: NA
clone_size: NA
v_call: TRBV5-1
j_call: TRBJ2-2
cdr3_nt: TGCGCCACCCGAGAAGTCCAGGGGCCCACCGGGGAGCTGTTTTTT
cdr3_aa: CATREVQGPTGELFF

d_call: TRBD1
clone_size: NA
v_call: TRBV7-9
j_call: TRBJ1-1
cdr3_nt: TGTGCCAGCAGCTTGACGGGACAGGGCCACATGAACACTGAAGCTTTCTTT
cdr3_aa: CASSLTGQGHMNTEAFF

d_call: TRBD2
clone_size: NA
v_call: TRBV6-2/TRBV6-3
j_call: TRBJ2-7
cdr3_nt: TGTGCCAGCAGCTCCCATAGCGGGAGAGGCGAGCAGTACTTC
cdr3_aa: CASSSHSGRGEQYF

d_call: NA
clone_size: NA
v_call: TRBV6-5
j_call: TRBJ1-2
cdr3_nt: TGTGCCAGCAGTTACTCGATGACAGTCTATGGCTACACCTTC
cdr3_aa: CASSYSMTVYGYTF

d_call: NA
clone_size: NA
v_call: TRBV19
j_call: TRBJ1-6
cdr3_nt: TGTGCCAGTAGTACGGGTGGCTCACCCCTCCACTTT
cdr3_aa: CASSTGGSPLHF

d_call: TRBD1
clone_size: NA
v_call: TRBV6-5
j_call: TRBJ1-2
cdr3_nt: TGTGCCAGCGGCAGGGGGAGTTGGAGCTACACCTTC
cdr3_aa: CASGRGSWSYTF

d_call: NA
clone_size: once
v_call: TRBV2
j_call: TRBJ1-5
cdr3_nt: TGTGCCAGCAGTGGACATGCCCTCACCACGGGGATCCACAGCAATCAGCCCCAGCATTTT
cdr3_aa: CASSGHALTTGIHSNQPQHF

d_call: TRBD2
clone_size: once
v_call: TRBV25-1
j_call: TRBJ2-7
cdr3_nt: TGTGCCAGCAGCGGAGGACTAGTCGGGCACGAGCAGTACTTC
cdr3_aa: CASSGGLVGHEQYF

d_call: TRBD2
clone_size: few
v_call: TRBV9
j_call: TRBJ2-7
cdr3_nt: TGTGCCAGCAGTTGGGGAGCGGGAGCAGAAGACGAGCAGTACTTC
cdr3_aa: CASSWGAGAEDEQYF

d_call: NA
clone_size: NA
v_call: TRBV7-8
j_call: TRBJ1-3
cdr3_nt: TGTGCCAGCAGCTTAGCGTCCTCCAACACCATATATTTT
cdr3_aa: CASSLASSNTIYF

d_call: NA
clone_size: few
v_call: TRBV6-5
j_call: TRBJ2-2
cdr3_nt: TGTGCCAGCAGTTACTCAGGGGATAGCACCGGGGAGCTGTTTTTT
cdr3_aa: CASSYSGDSTGELFF

d_call: NA
clone_size: NA
v_call: TRBV27
j_call: TRBJ2-2
cdr3_nt: TGTGCCACCCAGGGCAGGCGTAACACCGGGGAGCTGTTTTTT
cdr3_aa: CATQGRRNTGELFF

d_call: NA
clone_size: NA
v_call: TRBV14
j_call: TRBJ1-1
cdr3_nt: TGTGCCAGCAGCCAAGCGAGAGGGAAACCGAACACTGAAGCTTTCTTT
cdr3_aa: CASSQARGKPNTEAFF

d_call: NA
clone_size: NA
v_call: TRBV6-2/TRBV6-3
j_call: TRBJ2-2
cdr3_nt: TGTGCCAGCAGTCCAGGTCCAGCAGGGGAGAGATCGCTGTTTTTT
cdr3_aa: CASSPGPAGERSLFF

d_call: NA
clone_size: few
v_call: TRBV15
j_call: TRBJ2-2
cdr3_nt: TGTGCCACCCGTCGGGTAGGACAAACCCCCACCGGGGAGCTGTTTTTT
cdr3_aa: CATRRVGQTPTGELFF

d_call: TRBD2
clone_size: few
v_call: TRBV19
j_call: TRBJ2-1
cdr3_nt: TGTGCCAGTAGGGCGGGGGGCATTTACAATGAGCAGTTCTTC
cdr3_aa: CASRAGGIYNEQFF

d_call: TRBD1
clone_size: NA
v_call: TRBV6-5
j_call: TRBJ2-7
cdr3_nt: TGTGCCAGCAGCATGACAGGGGTTGGCTCCTACGAGCAGTACTTC
cdr3_aa: CASSMTGVGSYEQYF

d_call: NA
clone_size: NA
v_call: TRBV16
j_call: TRBJ1-1
cdr3_nt: TGTGCCAGCAGCCAATCACAGTCCACTGAAGCTTTCTTT
cdr3_aa: CASSQSQSTEAFF

d_call: NA
clone_size: NA
v_call: TRBV27
j_call: TRBJ1-1
cdr3_nt: TGTGCCAGCAGTTTCCAAGGGCGGGGGGAAAAAGCTTTCTTT
cdr3_aa: CASSFQGRGEKAFF

d_call: NA
clone_size: NA
v_call: TRBV5-4
j_call: TRBJ2-2
cdr3_nt: TGTGCCAGCAGCCTACTCGGGGGGCCTGACACCGGGGAGCTGTTTTTT
cdr3_aa: CASSLLGGPDTGELFF

d_call: TRBD1
clone_size: NA
v_call: TRBV4-2
j_call: TRBJ2-7
cdr3_nt: TGTGCCAGCAGCCAAGGTTTCCCCGGGACAGGGCGATACGAGCAGTACTTC
cdr3_aa: CASSQGFPGTGRYEQYF

d_call: TRBD1
clone_size: NA
v_call: TRBV4-1
j_call: TRBJ1-4
cdr3_nt: TGCGCCAGCAGCCTAACGACAGGGGGCACAAATGAAAAACTGTTTTTT
cdr3_aa: CASSLTTGGTNEKLFF

d_call: NA
clone_size: NA
v_call: TRBV11-3
j_call: TRBJ2-3
cdr3_nt: TGTGCCAGCAGCCACAGGGAAGGTGGCACAGATACGCAGTATTTT
cdr3_aa: CASSHREGGTDTQYF

d_call: TRBD2
clone_size: NA
v_call: TRBV14
j_call: TRBJ2-2
cdr3_nt: TGTGCCAGCAGCCAAGTGGGCGGGAGCGTGAACACCGGGGAGCTGTTTTTT
cdr3_aa: CASSQVGGSVNTGELFF

d_call: TRBD1
clone_size: NA
v_call: TRBV18
j_call: TRBJ2-7
cdr3_nt: TGTGCCAGCTCCCGGGACAGGGGGCAATACGAGCAGTACTTC
cdr3_aa: CASSRDRGQYEQYF

d_call: NA
clone_size: NA
v_call: TRBV9
j_call: TRBJ1-2
cdr3_nt: TGTGCCAGCAGCGTAGTGGGGGCGCTTACCTATGGCTACACCTTC
cdr3_aa: CASSVVGALTYGYTF